One and the same sample provided the 8 T cell receptor beta chains below, sequenced in a study of CD8 T cells in ankylosing spondylitis. In TCRdb, the 5' RACE reads were re-called with MiXCR into one record per CDR3 protein. The table records around 340,000 distinct CDR3 sequences, approximately 22% of them present only once. The sample taken for sequencing was blood, either unsorted or a sorted T cell fraction (not recorded which). Receptors were obtained from a male donor with ankylosing spondylitis or in good health (not recorded which).

The table lists this clonotype with a few counts. The chain employs TRBV2 and TRBJ2-2; 8 bases line up with TRBD1. Germline V CDR1 and CDR2: SNHLY, FYNNEI. The ends lost 9 bases at V and 5 bases at J; junction bases unmatched: 8. This CDR3 region has 14 residues. The CDR3 DNA is TGTGCCAGTGCGCAGGGGGCAAGAACCGGGGAGCTGTTTTTT. Protein: CASAQGARTGELFF.

This clonotype was detected many times. The gene calls are TRBV12-3 or TRBV12-4 and TRBJ2-2; D remains unclear. CDR3 length equals 14 residues. V was shortened by 5 bases and J by 0 bases, with 7 bases between the two germline ends. CDR3 DNA sequence: TGTGCCAGCAGTACGGGCCCGAACACCGGGGAGCTGTTTTTT. Amino acid sequence: CASSTGPNTGELFF.

This clonotype came up a few times. The chain combines TRBV29-1 with TRBJ2-3, with 8 positions matching TRBD2. CDR1 is SQVTM and CDR2 is ANQGSEA in the germline V gene. Trimming removed 3 bases from V and 5 bases from J; junction bases left unmatched: 10. The CDR3 is made up of 15 amino acids. The chain's CDR3 is CSVDDLGLEGDTQYF. Here the CDR3 DNA reads TGCAGCGTTGACGATTTGGGACTAGAAGGAGATACGCAGTATTTT.

V gene TRBV7-9 combines with J gene TRBJ2-3; TRBD1 aligns across 12 bases. In germline, CDR1 is SEHNR, CDR2 FQNEAQ (reference sequence). The CDR3 spans 17 residues. V lost 5 bases and J lost 2; bases outside the gene matches: 8. The CDR3, as DNA: TGTGCCAGCAGCCTGGGGACAGGGGGCGCATTCACAGATACGCAGTATTTT. Amino acids: CASSLGTGGAFTDTQYF.

The chain uses TRBV3-1 and TRBJ2-7; TRBD2 matches 7 bases. Trimming at V came to 4 bases and at J to 4 bases, leaving 19 bases not matched to a gene. This CDR3 contains 18 residues. The germline CDR1 and CDR2 sequences are LGHDT and YNNKEL (reference sequence). The CDR3 is CASSPKGVSGVYRYEQYF. The CDR3 bases are TGTGCCAGCAGCCCGAAGGGTGTCAGCGGGGTATACAGATACGAGCAGTACTTC.

The chain uses TRBV12-3 or TRBV12-4 and TRBJ2-7, with D perhaps TRBD1 (7 bases). V shed 5 bases and J shed 5 bases, with 22 bases lying between them. The CDR3 runs 16 residues. CDR3 residues: CASSPWTGGGPDEQYF. In DNA form, the CDR3 reads TGTGCCAGCAGTCCATGGACAGGAGGGGGACCCGACGAGCAGTACTTC.

The chain has TRBV20-1 and TRBJ2-5; D call uncertain. The germline gives CDR1 DFQATT, CDR2 SNEGSKA (reference sequence). This CDR3 is built from 13 residues. V lost 3 bases and J 2 bases, leaving 10 bases between the germline ends. CDR3 loop: CSAREWDQETQYF. CDR3 DNA sequence: TGCAGTGCTAGGGAGTGGGATCAAGAGACCCAGTACTTC.

This chain links TRBV4-1 with TRBJ2-5, with D possibly being TRBD1 (7 bases). CDR1 is MGHRA, CDR2 YSYEKL, per germline. The CDR3 totals 15 residues. V dropped 1 base and J dropped 2 bases, with 11 bases sitting between them. CDR3 sequence: CASSQVPGGQETQYF. As DNA, the CDR3 is TGCGCCAGCAGCCAAGTCCCAGGGGGGCAAGAGACCCAGTACTTC.